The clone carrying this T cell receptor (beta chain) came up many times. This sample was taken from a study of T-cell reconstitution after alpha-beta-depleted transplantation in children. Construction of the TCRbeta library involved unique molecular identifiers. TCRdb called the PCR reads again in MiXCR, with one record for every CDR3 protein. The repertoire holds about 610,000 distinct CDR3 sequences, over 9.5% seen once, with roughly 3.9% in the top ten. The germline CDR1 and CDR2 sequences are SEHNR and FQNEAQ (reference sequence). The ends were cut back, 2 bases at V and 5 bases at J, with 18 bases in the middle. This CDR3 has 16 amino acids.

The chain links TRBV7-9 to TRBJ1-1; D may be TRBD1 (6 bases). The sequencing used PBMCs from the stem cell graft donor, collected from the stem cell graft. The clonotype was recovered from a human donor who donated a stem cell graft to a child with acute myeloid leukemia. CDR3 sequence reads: CASSLKGEAYETEAFF. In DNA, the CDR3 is TGTGCCAGCAGCTTAAAGGGGGAGGCCTATGAGACTGAAGCTTTCTTT.